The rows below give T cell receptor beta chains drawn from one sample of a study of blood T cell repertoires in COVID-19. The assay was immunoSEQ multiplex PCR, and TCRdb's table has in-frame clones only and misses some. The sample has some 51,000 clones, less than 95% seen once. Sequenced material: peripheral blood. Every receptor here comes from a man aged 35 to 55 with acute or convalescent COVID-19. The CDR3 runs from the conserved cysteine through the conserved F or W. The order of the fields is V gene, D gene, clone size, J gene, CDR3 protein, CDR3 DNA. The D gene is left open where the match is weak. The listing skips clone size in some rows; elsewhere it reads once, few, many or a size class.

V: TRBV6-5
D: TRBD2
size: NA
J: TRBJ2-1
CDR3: CASKVAGGSYNEQFF
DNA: TGTGCCAGCAAAGTAGCGGGAGGGTCCTACAATGAGCAGTTCTTC

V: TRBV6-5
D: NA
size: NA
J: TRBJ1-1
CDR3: CASSPPGRSEAFF
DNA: TGTGCCAGCAGTCCCCCCGGCCGGAGTGAAGCTTTCTTT

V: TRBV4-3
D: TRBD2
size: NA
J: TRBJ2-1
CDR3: CASREIAGGDEQFF
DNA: TGCGCCAGCAGGGAAATAGCGGGAGGGGATGAGCAGTTCTTC

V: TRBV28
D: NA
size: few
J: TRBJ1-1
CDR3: CASSSWTANTEAFF
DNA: TGTGCCAGCAGTTCTTGGACAGCGAACACTGAAGCTTTCTTT

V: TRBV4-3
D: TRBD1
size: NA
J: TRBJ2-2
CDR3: CASSQDPGQGAGELFF
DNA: TGCGCCAGCAGCCAAGATCCGGGACAGGGTGCCGGGGAGCTGTTTTTT

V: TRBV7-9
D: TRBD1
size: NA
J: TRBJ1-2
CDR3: CASSPRQGNGYTF
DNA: TGTGCCAGCAGTCCGAGACAGGGGAATGGCTACACCTTC

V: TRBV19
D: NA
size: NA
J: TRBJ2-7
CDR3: CASSVTGGMEQYF
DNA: TGTGCCAGTAGTGTAACCGGAGGAATGGAGCAGTACTTC

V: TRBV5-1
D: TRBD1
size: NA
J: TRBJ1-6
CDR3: CASSAGTVRSNSPLHF
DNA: TGCGCCAGCAGCGCCGGGACAGTTAGGTCTAATTCACCCCTCCACTTT

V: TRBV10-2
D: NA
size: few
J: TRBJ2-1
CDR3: CASSESAGPSYNEQFF
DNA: TGCGCCAGCAGTGAGTCGGCAGGGCCCTCCTACAATGAGCAGTTCTTC

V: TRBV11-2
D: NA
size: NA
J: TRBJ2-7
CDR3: CASSPGDSFYEQYF
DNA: TGTGCCAGCAGCCCGGGGGACAGTTTCTACGAGCAGTACTTC

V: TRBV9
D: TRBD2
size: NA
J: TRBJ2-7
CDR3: CASSLLPGGYEQYF
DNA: TGTGCCAGCAGCCTCCTACCGGGGGGCTACGAGCAGTACTTC

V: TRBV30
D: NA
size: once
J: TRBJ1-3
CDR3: CAWRPVSRAGNTIYF
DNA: TGTGCCTGGAGGCCGGTTTCGAGGGCTGGAAACACCATATATTTT

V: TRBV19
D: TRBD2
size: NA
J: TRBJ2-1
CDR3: CASSGRSRNEQFF
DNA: TGTGCCAGTAGCGGGAGGTCGCGCAATGAGCAGTTCTTC

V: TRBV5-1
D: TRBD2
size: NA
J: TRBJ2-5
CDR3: CASSRNPRTSGRLAETQYF
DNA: TGCGCCAGCAGCCGAAACCCCCGTACTAGCGGGAGATTAGCAGAGACCCAGTACTTC

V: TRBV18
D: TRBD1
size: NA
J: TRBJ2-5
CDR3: CASSPTGGAGTQYF
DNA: TGTGCCAGCTCACCGACAGGGGGCGCTGGGACCCAGTACTTC

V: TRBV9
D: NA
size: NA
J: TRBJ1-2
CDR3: CASSVALQGDSYGYTF
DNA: TGTGCCAGCAGCGTAGCTCTACAGGGCGATTCCTATGGCTACACCTTC

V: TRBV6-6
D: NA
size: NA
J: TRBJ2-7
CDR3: CASSSGTFEQYF
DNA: TGTGCCAGCAGTTCTGGGACATTTGAGCAGTACTTC

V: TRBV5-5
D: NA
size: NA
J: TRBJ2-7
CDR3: CASSFVYEQYF
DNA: TGTGCCAGCAGCTTCGTCTACGAGCAGTACTTC

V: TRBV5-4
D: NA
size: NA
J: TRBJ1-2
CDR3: CASSLGGRVNYGYTF
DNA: TGTGCCAGCAGCTTGGGGGGCAGGGTTAACTATGGCTACACCTTC

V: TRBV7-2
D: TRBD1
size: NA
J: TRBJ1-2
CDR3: CASSSAGTGGNYGYTF
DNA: TGTGCCAGCAGCTCCGCCGGGACAGGGGGTAACTATGGCTACACCTTC

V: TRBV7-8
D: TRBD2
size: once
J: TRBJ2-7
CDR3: CASSLGTSGSIYEQYF
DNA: TGTGCCAGCAGCTTAGGGACTAGCGGGTCTATCTACGAGCAGTACTTC

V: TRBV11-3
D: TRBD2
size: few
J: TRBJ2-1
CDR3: CASSRTSGHNEQFF
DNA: TGTGCCAGCAGCAGGACTAGCGGCCACAATGAGCAGTTCTTC

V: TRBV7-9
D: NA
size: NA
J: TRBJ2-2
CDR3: CASSLKLEGPTGELFF
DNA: TGTGCCAGCAGCTTAAAGTTGGAGGGCCCCACCGGGGAGCTGTTTTTT

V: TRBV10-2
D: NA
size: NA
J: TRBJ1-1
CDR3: CASRRGVNTEAFF
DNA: TGCGCCAGCCGGAGGGGAGTGAACACTGAAGCTTTCTTT